This T cell receptor beta chain originates from a study of blood T cell repertoires in COVID-19. About the research overall: Acute and convalescent COVID-19 samples came from the United States, Italy and Spain.

This table comes from immunoSEQ multiplex PCR, and its TCRdb copy is limited to in-frame clones, with some not included. The sample comprises 250,000 to 300,000 clones, about 90% of which are singletons, and 0.95% to 1.5% rests with the top ten. Trimming shortened V by 2 bases and J by 6 bases, and 8 bases separated the two germline ends. The CDR3 loop spans 13 amino acids. Per germline, CDR1 SEHNR and CDR2 FQNEAQ (reference sequence). Participant ages covered about 18 to 89 years across approximately 25 US areas. The rearrangement joins TRBV7-9 to TRBJ2-1; possibly TRBD1 for D (5 bases). The sample consisted of PBMCs or T cells enriched from blood (not recorded which). The TCR was taken from a human donor in a cohort exposed to, infected with or recovered from COVID-19 (not recorded which). The donor label of this sample is uncertain. This CDR3 is CASSLQQVNEQFF. CDR3 coding DNA: TGTGCCAGCAGCTTACAACAGGTCAATGAGCAGTTCTTC.